A selection of T cell receptor beta chains follows, all from one sample in a study of CD8+ T cells in alopecia areata. Sequenced by immunoSEQ multiplex PCR; TCRdb stores in-frame clones only, minus some. Here the sample spans fewer than 200,000 clones, 65% to 75% being singletons. Sequences were derived from CD8+ T cells sorted from blood, sampled at week 0. Receptors were obtained from a human donor with alopecia areata. Each CDR3 is given with its conserved first and last residue. Each record gives: clone size, D gene, V gene, J gene, CDR3 DNA, CDR3 protein. The D gene is left open where the match is weak. Size is stated for part of the rows, as once, few or many counts, or as a class when the clone is expanded.

size: .
D: .
V: TRBV30
J: TRBJ2-1
DNA: TGTGCCTGGAACGAATACGACAGGACGGGGACTTCCTACAATGAGCAGTTCTTC
CDR3: CAWNEYDRTGTSYNEQFF

size: .
D: .
V: TRBV5-6
J: TRBJ2-2
DNA: TGTGCCAGCAGCGCACCAAGCGGGGAGCTGTTTTTT
CDR3: CASSAPSGELFF

size: .
D: .
V: TRBV4-1
J: TRBJ2-7
DNA: TGCGCCAGCAGCCAAGAATTTGGGGGTTTCTCCTACGAGCAGTACTTC
CDR3: CASSQEFGGFSYEQYF

size: .
D: .
V: TRBV15
J: TRBJ2-5
DNA: TGTGCCACCAGCAGAGATCGAGTGCACAGGGTCCAAGAGACCCAGTACTTC
CDR3: CATSRDRVHRVQETQYF

size: .
D: TRBD2
V: TRBV6-1
J: TRBJ2-7
DNA: TGTGCCAGCAGTGAATCGGGGTTAGCGGGGGGACCATGGTGCGAGCAGTACTTC
CDR3: CASSESGLAGGPWCEQYF

size: .
D: TRBD1
V: TRBV12-5
J: TRBJ2-7
DNA: TGTGCTAGTGGTCCGCCCCCGGGACAGAACTACGAGCAGTACTTC
CDR3: CASGPPPGQNYEQYF

size: .
D: .
V: TRBV2
J: TRBJ2-7
DNA: TGTGCCAGCAGTGCTAGGGAGGTCGAGCAGTACTTC
CDR3: CASSAREVEQYF

size: .
D: .
V: TRBV6-5
J: TRBJ2-1
DNA: TGTGCCAGCAGTTACTCCCCGGGTGTTGGTGAGCAGTTCTTC
CDR3: CASSYSPGVGEQFF

size: .
D: .
V: TRBV25-1
J: TRBJ2-7
DNA: TGTGCCAGCAGTGACAGGGGCGCCTACGAGCAGTACTTC
CDR3: CASSDRGAYEQYF

size: .
D: TRBD1
V: TRBV30
J: TRBJ1-6
DNA: TGTGCCTGGACAGGGGGCTCGTATAATTCACCCCTCCACTTT
CDR3: CAWTGGSYNSPLHF

size: many
D: TRBD2
V: TRBV18
J: TRBJ2-5
DNA: TGTGCCAGCTCACCGTCTAGCGGGGGGTCTAAGGGAGAGACCCAGTACTTC
CDR3: CASSPSSGGSKGETQYF

size: .
D: .
V: TRBV6-5
J: TRBJ1-6
DNA: TGTGCCAGCAGTTACTCGGAAACGCCCCCGTATTCACCCCTCCACTTT
CDR3: CASSYSETPPYSPLHF

size: .
D: .
V: TRBV13
J: TRBJ1-1
DNA: TGTGCCAGCAGCTCTCGGGTGGGGGACACTGAAGCTTTCTTT
CDR3: CASSSRVGDTEAFF

size: .
D: .
V: TRBV6-6
J: TRBJ1-1
DNA: TGTGCCAGCAGTATTGCCCCGAACACTGAAGCTTTCTTT
CDR3: CASSIAPNTEAFF

size: .
D: TRBD1
V: TRBV29-1
J: TRBJ1-2
DNA: TGCAGCGTTTTGACAGGGGGCGGGAATGGCTACACCTTC
CDR3: CSVLTGGGNGYTF

size: .
D: TRBD1
V: TRBV9
J: TRBJ2-7
DNA: TGTGCCAGCAGCACGACAGGGGGCGACGAGCAGTACTTC
CDR3: CASSTTGGDEQYF

size: .
D: .
V: TRBV13
J: TRBJ2-3
DNA: TGTGCCAGCAGCTTAAGGGTACAGGATAGCACAGATACGCAGTATTTT
CDR3: CASSLRVQDSTDTQYF

size: .
D: .
V: TRBV10-2
J: TRBJ2-5
DNA: TGCGCCAGCAGTGAGTCGATGGGGATCCAAGAGACCCAGTACTTC
CDR3: CASSESMGIQETQYF

size: .
D: .
V: TRBV5-1
J: TRBJ2-5
DNA: TGCGCCAGCAGCTTGGGCAGGGACTCCCACTTC
CDR3: CASSLGRDSHF

size: .
D: TRBD1
V: TRBV5-6
J: TRBJ2-3
DNA: TGTGCCAGCGGGACAGGGCGCACAGATACGCAGTATTTT
CDR3: CASGTGRTDTQYF

size: .
D: .
V: TRBV2
J: TRBJ2-7
DNA: TGTGCCAGCAGTGAAGCGTCTAGTATAAGGCCCAACCTCTACGAGCAGTACTTC
CDR3: CASSEASSIRPNLYEQYF

size: .
D: .
V: TRBV11-2
J: TRBJ2-3
DNA: TGTGCCAGCAGCTTAGTAGGGGCAGATACGCAGTATTTT
CDR3: CASSLVGADTQYF

size: .
D: TRBD1
V: TRBV9
J: TRBJ1-6
DNA: TGTGCCAGCAGCGGATGGGACAGGGGGAATTCACCCCTCCACTTT
CDR3: CASSGWDRGNSPLHF

size: .
D: .
V: TRBV20-1
J: TRBJ2-7
DNA: TGCAGTGCCCGAGCCGGGGTCGAGCAGTACTTC
CDR3: CSARAGVEQYF

size: .
D: .
V: TRBV7-7
J: TRBJ1-5
DNA: TGTGCTAGCAGTCATACCCCAGATCAGCCCCAGCATTTT
CDR3: CASSHTPDQPQHF

size: .
D: .
V: TRBV30
J: TRBJ2-7
DNA: TGTGCCTGGAGCCCCCCGATCGAATACTACGAGCAGTACTTC
CDR3: CAWSPPIEYYEQYF

size: few
D: .
V: TRBV19
J: TRBJ1-2
DNA: TGTGCCAGTAGTACCGCCCGCGGGTGGGGGCAAAGGTCTGGCTACACCTTC
CDR3: CASSTARGWGQRSGYTF

size: .
D: .
V: TRBV2
J: TRBJ2-7
DNA: TGTGCCAGCAGCCCCGGGCCAAGGTCCTACGAGCAGTACTTC
CDR3: CASSPGPRSYEQYF

size: .
D: .
V: TRBV13
J: TRBJ2-5
DNA: TGTGCCAGCAGTCTTAGCTGGGAAGAGACCCAGTACTTC
CDR3: CASSLSWEETQYF

size: .
D: .
V: TRBV29-1
J: TRBJ2-1
DNA: TGCAGCGGTATACCGGACAGTTCATACAATGAGCAGTTCTTC
CDR3: CSGIPDSSYNEQFF

size: .
D: TRBD1
V: TRBV7-9
J: TRBJ2-7
DNA: TGTGCCGTATTGACAGGGGTCGAGCAGTACTTC
CDR3: CAVLTGVEQYF

size: few
D: .
V: TRBV19
J: TRBJ2-7
DNA: TGTGCCAGTAGTATAGAAGCTAGCCGCCCCTACGAGCAGTACTTC
CDR3: CASSIEASRPYEQYF

size: .
D: TRBD1
V: TRBV7-9
J: TRBJ2-7
DNA: TGTGCCAGCACCCTGGTCGGGACAGGGGCCGGCGAGCAGTACTTC
CDR3: CASTLVGTGAGEQYF

size: .
D: TRBD2
V: TRBV7-2
J: TRBJ2-1
DNA: TGTGCCAGCAGCTTAGGTAGCGGGGGGCTTACCCCCTCCTACAATGAGCAGTTCTTC
CDR3: CASSLGSGGLTPSYNEQFF

size: .
D: .
V: TRBV4-1
J: TRBJ1-6
DNA: TGCGCCAGCAGCCAAGAAGGGAGCTCCTATAATTCACCCCTCCACTTT
CDR3: CASSQEGSSYNSPLHF

size: .
D: .
V: TRBV30
J: TRBJ1-5
DNA: TGTGCCTGGAGTGACCCCCCAGAGCCCCAGCATTTT
CDR3: CAWSDPPEPQHF

size: few
D: TRBD1
V: TRBV30
J: TRBJ2-7
DNA: TGTGCCTGGAGTATCACAGGGGGGATCTACGAGCAGTACTTC
CDR3: CAWSITGGIYEQYF

size: .
D: .
V: TRBV27
J: TRBJ2-3
DNA: TGTGCCAGCAGTTTATCGGTCGTGGGTACAGATACGCAGTATTTT
CDR3: CASSLSVVGTDTQYF

size: .
D: .
V: TRBV29-1
J: TRBJ2-7
DNA: TGCAGCGTTGAGGCGGGGAACGAGCAGTACTTC
CDR3: CSVEAGNEQYF

size: .
D: .
V: TRBV9
J: TRBJ1-4
DNA: TGTGCCAGCAGCGTATTCGATGGAACTAATGAAAAACTGTTTTTT
CDR3: CASSVFDGTNEKLFF